This T cell receptor beta chain came from a study of T cell changes during pregnancy in multiple sclerosis. V dropped 2 bases and J dropped 8; count of bases not matched to a gene: 12. Germline V gives CDR1 SGHRS, CDR2 YFSETQ. This CDR3 is 16 amino acids long. Sequencing was performed with immunoSEQ multiplex PCR; in TCRdb, only in-frame clones are kept and a portion is missing. Among just under 70,000 clones, less than 95% were seen once, and the ten largest hold roughly 0.85%. The receptor was derived from a female donor with multiple sclerosis, enrolled in a pregnancy study. V usage is TRBV5-1 and J usage is TRBJ1-2; 10 bases are shared with TRBD1. The sample consisted of peripheral blood, taken in the second trimester of pregnancy. The CDR3 reads CASSFIGDRGSGGYTF. CDR3 in DNA: TGCGCCAGCAGCTTCATTGGGGACAGGGGAAGCGGCGGCTACACCTTC. Variable domain in full (rest from reference TRBV5-1 and TRBJ1-2): KAGVTQTPRYLIKTRGQQVTLSCSPISGHRSVSWYQQTPGQGLQFLFEYFSETQRNKGNFPGRFSGRQFSNSRSEMNVSTLELGDSALYLCASSFIGDRGSGGYTFGSGTRLTVV.